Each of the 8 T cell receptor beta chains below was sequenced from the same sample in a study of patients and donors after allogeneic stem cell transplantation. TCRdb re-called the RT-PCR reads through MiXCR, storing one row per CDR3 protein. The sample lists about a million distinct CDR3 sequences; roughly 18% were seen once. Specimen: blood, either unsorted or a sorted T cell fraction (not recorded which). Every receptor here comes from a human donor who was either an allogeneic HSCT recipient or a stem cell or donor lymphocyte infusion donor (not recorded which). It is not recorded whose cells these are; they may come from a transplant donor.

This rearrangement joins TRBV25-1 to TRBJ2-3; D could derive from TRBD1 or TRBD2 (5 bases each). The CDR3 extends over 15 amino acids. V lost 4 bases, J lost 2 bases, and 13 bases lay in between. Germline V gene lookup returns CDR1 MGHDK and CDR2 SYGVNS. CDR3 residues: CASSGGRKNTDTQYF. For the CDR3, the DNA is TGTGCCAGCAGTGGGGGACGGAAGAACACAGATACGCAGTATTTT.

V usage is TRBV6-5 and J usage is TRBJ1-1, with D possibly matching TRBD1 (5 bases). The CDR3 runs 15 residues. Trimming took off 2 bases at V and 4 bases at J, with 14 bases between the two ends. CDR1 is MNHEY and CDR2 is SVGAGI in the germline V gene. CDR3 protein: CASSYGVTGGTEAFF. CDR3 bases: TGTGCCAGCAGTTACGGGGTTACTGGGGGCACTGAAGCTTTCTTT.

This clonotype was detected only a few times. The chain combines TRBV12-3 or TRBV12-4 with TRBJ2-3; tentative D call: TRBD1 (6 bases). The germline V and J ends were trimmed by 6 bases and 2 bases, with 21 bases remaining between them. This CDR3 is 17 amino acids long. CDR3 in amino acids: CASSSFRPGHTTDTQYF. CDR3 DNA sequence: TGTGCCAGCAGCAGCTTCAGACCGGGACACACCACAGATACGCAGTATTTT.

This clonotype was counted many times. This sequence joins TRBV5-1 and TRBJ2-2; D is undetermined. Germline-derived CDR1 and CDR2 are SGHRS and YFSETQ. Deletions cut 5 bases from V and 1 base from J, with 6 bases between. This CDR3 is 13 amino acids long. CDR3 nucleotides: TGCGCCAGCAGTCCCGTGAACACCGGGGAGCTGTTTTTT. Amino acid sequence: CASSPVNTGELFF.

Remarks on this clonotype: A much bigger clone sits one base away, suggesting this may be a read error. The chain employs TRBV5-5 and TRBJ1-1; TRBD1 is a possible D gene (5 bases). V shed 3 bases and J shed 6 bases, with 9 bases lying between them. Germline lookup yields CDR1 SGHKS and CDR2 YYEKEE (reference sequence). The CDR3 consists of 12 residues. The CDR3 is CASSWGDPEAFF. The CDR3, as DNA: TGTGCCAGCAGCTGGGGGGACCCTGAAGCTTTCTTT.

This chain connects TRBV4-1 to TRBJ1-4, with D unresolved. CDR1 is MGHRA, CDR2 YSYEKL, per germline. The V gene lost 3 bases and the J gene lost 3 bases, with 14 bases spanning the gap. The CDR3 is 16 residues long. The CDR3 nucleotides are TGCGCCAGCAGCCAGATAAGGGTCGAAGCTAATGAAAAACTGTTTTTT. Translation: CASSQIRVEANEKLFF.

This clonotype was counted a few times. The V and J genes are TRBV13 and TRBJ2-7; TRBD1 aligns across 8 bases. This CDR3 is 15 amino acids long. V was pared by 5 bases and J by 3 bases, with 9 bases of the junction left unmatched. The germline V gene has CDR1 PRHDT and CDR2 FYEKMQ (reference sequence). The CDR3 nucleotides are TGTGCCAGCAGCAGCTCAGGGGGCTACAGCTACGAGCAGTACTTC. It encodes CASSSSGGYSYEQYF.

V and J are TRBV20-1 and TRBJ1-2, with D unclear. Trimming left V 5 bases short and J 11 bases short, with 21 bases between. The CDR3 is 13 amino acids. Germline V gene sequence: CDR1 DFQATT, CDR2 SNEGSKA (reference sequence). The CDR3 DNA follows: TGCAGTGCTGGAGGGAGACCCTCGGAGGAGTACACCTTC. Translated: CSAGGRPSEEYTF.